Each of the 3 T cell receptor beta chains below was sequenced from the same sample in a study of shared clonotypes between healthy human individuals (dated by TCRdb to 2020 to 2021). Libraries were made using the immunoSEQ multiplex PCR assay. Sourced from immuneACCESS, this table was stored by TCRdb with only in-frame sequences that have V and J called. A share of the clones is absent; for the studies checked, an unresolved V gene accounts for under half, and the remainder has no known explanation. The sample contains about 2.4 million clones, approximately 93% of them found a single time. Around 0.37% of the sample goes to the ten largest clones. The sequenced sample was naive CD4+ T cells from PBMCs. The cell subset or site label for this specimen denotes: CD45RA+ positively selected. The receptors stem from a man younger than 35 in good health. Some clones in this sample may be carry-over from other donors' samples.

The rearrangement links TRBV19 to TRBJ2-7; a possible D gene is TRBD1 (7 bases). Germline V gene sequence: CDR1 LNHDA, CDR2 SQIVND (reference sequence). V was trimmed by 6 bases and J by 10 bases, leaving 34 bases between them. CDR3 length: 18 amino acids. In DNA form, the CDR3 reads TGTGCCAGTAGCATCCGGGGGACAGTGGGGCGAGGACTACGACCCCAGTACTTC. This sequence encodes CASSIRGTVGRGLRPQYF.

This chain joins TRBV9 and TRBJ1-2, with unresolved D. The V gene lost 4 bases and the J gene lost 10 bases, with 17 bases spanning the gap. The CDR3 contains 13 residues. CDR1 is SGDLS, CDR2 YYNGEE, per germline. CDR3 in amino acids: CASSLRTEKDYTF. CDR3 nucleotide sequence: TGTGCCAGCAGCCTGAGGACCGAGAAAGACTACACCTTC. Supplemented by reference TRBV9 and TRBJ1-2, the full variable domain reads DSGVTQTPKHLITATGQRVTLRCSPRSGDLSVYWYQQSLDQGLQFLIQYYNGEERAKGNILERFSAQQFPDLHSELNLSSLELGDSALYFCASSLRTEKDYTFGSGTRLTVV.

The chain couples TRBV9 to TRBJ1-5; D possibly corresponds to TRBD1 (6 bases). V lost 3 bases and J lost 7, with 11 bases in between. The germline V gene encodes CDR1 SGDLS and CDR2 YYNGEE. This CDR3 spans 13 amino acids. This CDR3 is CASSATGHQPQHF. The CDR3, as DNA: TGTGCCAGCAGCGCGACAGGTCACCAGCCCCAGCATTTT.